Shown below are 24 T cell receptor beta chains from a single sample sequenced in a study of vaccination effects on CD4 cells after COVID-19. The table came from immunoSEQ multiplex PCR; TCRdb's copy has only in-frame clones and leaves some out. The table includes about 52,000 clones, approximately 79% detected once. The antigens of these receptors remain unknown. Expansion of antigen-specific CD4+ T cells with viral peptide pools was carried out by the ViraFEST assay before sequencing. Researchers isolated CD4+ T cells once around 11 days of culture had elapsed. In the vaccine recipients, nucleocapsid antibodies were negative and there was no prior SARS-CoV-2 infection. Material: CD4+ T cells from PBMCs cultured with HCoV-OC43 spike peptides, obtained before COVID-19 vaccination. Stated subset: HCoV-OC43 spike overlapping peptide pool stimulation. Every receptor here comes from a human donor who received a COVID-19 vaccine.

The J gene is TRBJ1-2, the V gene TRBV7-2, with TRBD1 matching over 9 bases. Germline loops: CDR1 SGHTA, CDR2 FQGNSA. CDR3 size: 17 residues. J was trimmed by 6 bases and V by 4 bases; bases with no gene match: 15. Written as DNA, the CDR3 is TGTGCCAGCAGCTCCAGCATCGGGGACAGGGTACTTAATGGCTACACCTTC. It codes for CASSSSIGDRVLNGYTF.

The chain employs TRBV5-1 and TRBJ2-1; 11 nucleotides line up with TRBD2. The germline V gene has CDR1 SGHRS and CDR2 YFSETQ. The CDR3 contains 17 residues. V was clipped by 3 bases and J by 0 bases; unmatched bases: 5. CDR3 in DNA: TGCGCCAGCAGCTCAATAGCGGGGGGGACCTCCTACAATGAGCAGTTCTTC. This gives the protein CASSSIAGGTSYNEQFF.

The J gene is TRBJ2-3, the V gene TRBV29-1, with 11 bases fitting TRBD1. CDR1 and CDR2 from the germline V gene are SQVTM and ANQGSEA. The V gene end was trimmed by 7 bases and the J gene end by 1 base; junction bases not matched to a gene: 7. This CDR3 region has 15 residues. The CDR3 is CSARTGGSGTDTQYF. The CDR3, as DNA: TGCAGCGCTAGGACAGGGGGCTCTGGCACAGATACGCAGTATTTT.

This chain connects TRBV10-3 to TRBJ1-3; D gene unclear. Germline V gives CDR1 ENHRY, CDR2 SYGVKD. CDR3 length: 15 amino acids. Trimming cost V 0 bases and J 1 base, with 7 bases left between them. The CDR3 DNA follows: TGTGCCATCAGTGAGTCGGATACGTCTGGAAACACCATATATTTT. Protein product: CAISESDTSGNTIYF.

The genes are TRBV19 and TRBJ1-1, with 9 bases aligning to TRBD1. V lost 5 bases, J lost 4 bases, and 8 bases stayed unmatched. The germline V gene encodes CDR1 LNHDA and CDR2 SQIVND (reference sequence). This CDR3 is built from 15 residues. The CDR3: CASSSQTGGPTEAFF. CDR3 in DNA: TGTGCCAGTAGTTCTCAGACAGGGGGTCCCACTGAAGCTTTCTTT.

The J gene is TRBJ1-1, the V gene TRBV6-5; 9 nucleotides line up with TRBD1. Per germline, CDR1 MNHEY and CDR2 SVGAGI. The length of the CDR3 is 14 residues. The V gene end was trimmed by 8 bases and the J gene end by 1 base; junction bases not matched to a gene: 5. CDR3 sequence reads: CASSLDRGNTEAFF. The CDR3, as DNA: TGTGCCAGCTCCTTGGACAGGGGGAACACTGAAGCTTTCTTT.

The chain joins TRBV6-5 to TRBJ1-1, with 7 bases that match TRBD1. There are 15 residues in the CDR3. The germline CDR1 and CDR2 sequences are MNHEY and SVGAGI. V dropped 4 bases and J dropped 1; count of bases not matched to a gene: 6. The CDR3 protein is CASSSFRDRNTEAFF. The DNA of the CDR3 is TGTGCCAGCAGTTCATTCCGGGACAGGAACACTGAAGCTTTCTTT.

This chain links TRBV19 with TRBJ2-6; maybe TRBD2 (5 bases). V was trimmed by 8 bases and J by 1 base, leaving 12 bases between them. This CDR3 is 15 amino acids long. CDR1 and CDR2 from the germline V gene are LNHDA and SQIVND (reference sequence). This CDR3 is CASQLRESGANVLTF. The CDR3 nucleotides are TGTGCCAGTCAACTCCGGGAATCTGGGGCCAACGTCCTGACTTTC.

This clone was detected only once. The chain employs TRBV19 and TRBJ2-3; D is possibly TRBD2 (5 bases). Trimming stripped 5 bases from V and 5 bases from J, with 17 bases between. Germline V gives CDR1 LNHDA, CDR2 SQIVND (reference sequence). This CDR3 contains 15 residues. CDR3 nucleotides: TGTGCCAGTAGTCGCCATCTTCAAGGAGGAGATACGCAGTATTTT. This translates into CASSRHLQGGDTQYF.

This chain links TRBV5-1 with TRBJ2-3, with a tentative D call TRBD2 (5 bases). Germline V lookup: CDR1 SGHRS, CDR2 YFSETQ. V was cut by 0 bases and J by 0 bases, with 11 bases left in between. The CDR3 consists of 16 residues. CDR3 region: CASSLARGPSTDTQYF. Written as DNA, the CDR3 is TGCGCCAGCAGCTTGGCTCGCGGGCCCAGCACAGATACGCAGTATTTT.

V usage is TRBV27 and J usage is TRBJ2-6; D gene uncertain. Trimming took off 3 bases at V and 3 bases at J, with 12 bases between the two ends. In germline, CDR1 is MNHEY, CDR2 SMNVEV (reference sequence). The CDR3 sequence is 16 residues long. CDR3 loop: CASSFLMGIGANVLTF. The CDR3 region has the DNA TGTGCCAGCAGTTTCCTCATGGGGATTGGGGCCAACGTCCTGACTTTC.

This chain links TRBV27 with TRBJ1-5; D remains unclear. The V end lost 5 bases, the J end lost 8 bases, and 19 bases lay between the germline ends. CDR3 length: 15 amino acids. CDR1 is MNHEY and CDR2 is SMNVEV in the germline V gene (reference sequence). CDR3 region: CASSVLKHVLEPQHF. In DNA, the CDR3 is TGTGCCAGCAGTGTTCTAAAACATGTGTTAGAGCCCCAGCATTTT.

The chain combines TRBV5-1 with TRBJ2-2; 7 bases are shared with TRBD1. The ends lost 4 bases at V and 5 bases at J; junction bases unmatched: 14. Germline V gene lookup returns CDR1 SGHRS and CDR2 YFSETQ. CDR3 length: 17 amino acids. The CDR3 sequence is CASSQGTAPPITGELFF. DNA of the CDR3: TGCGCCAGCAGCCAAGGGACAGCCCCGCCAATAACCGGGGAGCTGTTTTTT.

This clone came up a few times. The chain links TRBV2 to TRBJ2-7, with a possible D match to TRBD2 (5 bases). Germline loops: CDR1 SNHLY, CDR2 FYNNEI. Trimming cost V 11 bases and J 3 bases, with 14 bases left between them. The CDR3 totals 12 residues. The CDR3 DNA follows: TGTGCCCACGGGGATACCGGCTACGAGCAGTACGTC. Protein: CAHGDTGYEQYV.

The chain links TRBV28 to TRBJ1-1; D might be TRBD1 (5 bases). CDR1 is MDHEN, CDR2 SYDVKM, per germline. The CDR3 is made up of 17 amino acids. V lost 5 bases and J 0 bases, leaving 19 bases between the germline ends. This chain's CDR3 is CASSLWTTRYMNTEAFF. In DNA, the CDR3 is TGTGCCAGCAGTCTTTGGACAACCCGGTATATGAACACTGAAGCTTTCTTT.

V gene TRBV7-8 combines with J gene TRBJ1-6; TRBD1 might be the D (5 bases). Deletions cut 6 bases from V and 0 bases from J, with 12 bases between. Germline values: CDR1 SGHVS, CDR2 FQNEAQ. CDR3 length equals 16 residues. CDR3 region: CASRRDSFSYNSPLHF. The CDR3, as DNA: TGTGCCAGCAGGAGAGACAGTTTCTCCTATAATTCACCCCTCCACTTT.

This clone was seen once. V usage is TRBV5-1 and J usage is TRBJ2-5; 9 bases are a match to TRBD1. Germline loops: CDR1 SGHRS, CDR2 YFSETQ. The CDR3 contains 16 residues. V lost 0 bases to trimming and J lost 5 bases; unmatched junction nucleotides: 8. The CDR3 DNA follows: TGCGCCAGCAGCTTGGGGAGACAGGGGGTCGTGGAGACCCAGTACTTC. Amino acid sequence: CASSLGRQGVVETQYF.

The chain combines TRBV29-1 with TRBJ1-1, with D perhaps matching TRBD1 (6 bases). Trimming took 7 bases from V and 3 from J, leaving 15 bases between them. The V gene's germline CDR1 is SQVTM and CDR2 ANQGSEA. CDR3 length equals 13 residues. The CDR3 loop reads CSATLTGDTEAFF. In DNA, the CDR3 is TGCAGCGCCACGCTGACAGGCGACACTGAAGCTTTCTTT.

The count of this clone is one. The chain recombines TRBV7-9 with TRBJ2-5; TRBD1 aligns across 7 bases. CDR1 and CDR2 (germline): SEHNR, FQNEAQ (reference sequence). The CDR3 contains 15 residues. The V gene end was trimmed by 4 bases and the J gene end by 4 bases; junction bases not matched to a gene: 9. Here the CDR3 reads CASSSRTAGGETQYF. Written as DNA, the CDR3 is TGTGCCAGCAGCTCGAGGACGGCAGGGGGAGAGACCCAGTACTTC. Full variable domain (outside the CDR3, taken from reference TRBV7-9 and TRBJ2-5): DTGVSQNPRHKITKRGQNVTFRCDPISEHNRLYWYRQTLGQGPEFLTYFQNEAQLEKSRLLSDRFSAERPKGSFSTLEIQRTEQGDSAMYLCASSSRTAGGETQYFGPGTRLLVL.

The chain uses TRBV7-2 and TRBJ2-2; the D gene is possibly TRBD1 (5 bases). The CDR3 has 15 amino acids. With 1 base removed from V and 2 bases from J, the gap between germline ends came to 8 bases. Germline assignment: CDR1 SGHTA and CDR2 FQGNSA. The CDR3 DNA is TGTGCCAGCAGCTTAGTACAGGTTAACACCGGGGAGCTGTTTTTT. Its protein product is CASSLVQVNTGELFF.

The chain uses TRBV6-5 and TRBJ1-3; 7 positions agree with TRBD1. The germline V gene has CDR1 MNHEY and CDR2 SVGAGI. The CDR3 is made up of 15 amino acids. V shed 6 bases, J shed 0 bases, and the junction held 5 bases outside the gene matches. CDR3 DNA: TGTGCCAGCAGGGGACAGTTGAGCTCTGGAAACACCATATATTTT. It specifies CASRGQLSSGNTIYF.

The chain's CDR3 is CASSPRDRAYEQYV. The CDR3 bases are TGTGCCAGCTCACCTAGAGACAGGGCCTACGAGCAGTACGTC. V and J are TRBV18 and TRBJ2-7, with 7 bases aligning to TRBD1. The ends lost 3 bases at V and 2 bases at J; junction bases unmatched: 4. The germline V gene has CDR1 KGHSH and CDR2 LQKENI. This CDR3 comprises 14 residues.

The genes are TRBV10-1 and TRBJ2-3; D may be TRBD1 (5 bases). Germline V lookup: CDR1 WNHNN, CDR2 SYGVQD (reference sequence). The CDR3 is made up of 14 amino acids. V gave up 6 bases and J gave up 4 bases, with 14 bases separating them. As DNA, the CDR3 is TGCGCCAGCAGCCTCCAGGGCCCCCCAGATACGCAGTATTTT. Protein: CASSLQGPPDTQYF.

The rearrangement links TRBV5-6 to TRBJ2-6; possible D gene TRBD1, 6 bases. This CDR3 spans 14 amino acids. From germline, CDR1 is SGHDT and CDR2 YYEEEE. Trimming took 4 bases from V and 8 from J, leaving 13 bases between them. The CDR3 nucleotides read TGTGCCAGCAGCGTAACAGGGAATCCCAACGTCCTGACTTTC. Its translation: CASSVTGNPNVLTF.